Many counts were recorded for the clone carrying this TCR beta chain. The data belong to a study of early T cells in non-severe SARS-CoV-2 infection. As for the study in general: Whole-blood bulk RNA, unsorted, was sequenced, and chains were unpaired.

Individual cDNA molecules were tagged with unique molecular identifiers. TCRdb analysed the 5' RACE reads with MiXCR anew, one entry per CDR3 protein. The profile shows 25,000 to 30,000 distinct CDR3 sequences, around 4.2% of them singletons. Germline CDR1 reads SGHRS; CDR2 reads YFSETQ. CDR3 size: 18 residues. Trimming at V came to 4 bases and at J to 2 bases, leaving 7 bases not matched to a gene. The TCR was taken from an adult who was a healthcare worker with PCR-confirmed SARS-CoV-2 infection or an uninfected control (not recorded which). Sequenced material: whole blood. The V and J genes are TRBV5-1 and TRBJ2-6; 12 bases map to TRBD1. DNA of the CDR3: TGCGCCAGCAGCAGGGGACAGGGGGCTTTTACTGGGGCCAACGTCCTGACTTTC. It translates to CASSRGQGAFTGANVLTF.